The 5 T cell receptor beta chains in this list originate from one sample, sequenced in a study of CD8+CD57+ T cells in acquired aplastic anemia (dated by TCRdb to the late 2010s). These reads were obtained on an Illumina HiSeq 2000. Genomic DNA served as template for TCR beta VDJ combination and CDR3 sequence profiling. In TCRdb, the public reads were trimmed at Q25 with fastp and aligned with MiXCR, with productive beta chains retained. Every CDR3 protein is listed once, alongside the most common genes and DNA of its rows. The sample records about 240,000 distinct CDR3 sequences, around half of which are singletons. The top ten constitute less than 9% of the sample. The patients picked for sequencing were ones in whom flow cytometry had shown an expansion of CD8+CD57+ cells. What was sequenced was sorted CD4+, CD8+, or CD8+CD57+ T cells (not recorded which) from PBMCs. These receptors were taken from a human donor with aplastic anemia.

This clonotype has a count of ten or more. This CDR3 reads CASSPRDGVPYEQYF. In DNA, the CDR3 is TGTGCCAGCAGCCCCCGGGACGGAGTGCCCTACGAGCAGTACTTC. The chain uses TRBV7-8 and TRBJ2-7, with D possibly called TRBD1 or TRBD2 (5 bases each). The V gene's germline CDR1 is SGHVS and CDR2 FQNEAQ. There are 15 residues in the CDR3. Trimming removed 5 bases at V and 2 bases at J, with 16 bases between.

This clonotype was picked up many times. The rearrangement joins TRBV5-1 to TRBJ1-1; 10 nucleotides line up with TRBD1. The length of the CDR3 is 18 residues. The V gene's germline CDR1 is SGHRS and CDR2 YFSETQ. V dropped 0 bases and J dropped 0; count of bases not matched to a gene: 8. The CDR3 loop is CASSLGDRGPRMNTEAFF. The CDR3 nucleotides read TGCGCCAGCAGCTTGGGGGACAGGGGACCCCGTATGAACACTGAAGCTTTCTTT. The whole variable domain, filled in from reference TRBV5-1 and TRBJ1-1, reads KAGVTQTPRYLIKTRGQQVTLSCSPISGHRSVSWYQQTPGQGLQFLFEYFSETQRNKGNFPGRFSGRQFSNSRSEMNVSTLELGDSALYLCASSLGDRGPRMNTEAFFGQGTRLTVV.

The chain is built from TRBV19 and TRBJ1-6; D is unclear. This CDR3 region has 16 residues. Trimming took 2 bases from V and 0 from J, leaving 8 bases between them. In germline, CDR1 is LNHDA, CDR2 SQIVND (reference sequence). Here the CDR3 reads CASSIMVSSYNSPLHF. CDR3 bases: TGTGCCAGTAGTATAATGGTGAGCTCCTATAATTCACCCCTCCACTTT. Combining the CDR3 with reference TRBV19 and TRBJ1-6 gives the whole variable domain DGGITQSPKYLFRKEGQNVTLSCEQNLNHDAMYWYRQDPGQGLRLIYYSQIVNDFQKGDIAEGYSVSREKKESFPLTVTSAQKNPTAFYLCASSIMVSSYNSPLHFGNGTRLTVT.

This rearrangement joins TRBV2 to TRBJ2-3; a possible D gene is TRBD1 (6 bases). V was clipped by 8 bases and J by 4 bases, with 19 bases between them. CDR3 length equals 15 residues. CDR1 and CDR2 (germline): SNHLY, FYNNEI. Written as DNA, the CDR3 is TGTGCCAGCCACTATAAGGGGGTTGGCGCAGATACGCAGTATTTT. Encoded protein: CASHYKGVGADTQYF.

A word on this clonotype: A read error may explain this, as a much larger clone is one base away. This CDR3 is missing its conserved last phenylalanine or tryptophan, likely due to a read error. The chain recombines TRBV6-4 with TRBJ2-2, with a possible D match to TRBD2 (6 bases). The CDR3 spans 13 residues. The V gene's germline CDR1 is MRHNA and CDR2 SNTAGT. V shed 2 bases and J shed 9 bases, with 10 bases lying between them. For the CDR3, the DNA is TGTGCCAGCAGTGACAGGGGAGGAAGGGAGCTGTTTTCT. Translated, it gives CASSDRGGRELFS.